A single sample gave rise to the 13 T cell receptor beta chains below, sequenced in a study of identical twins. Each CDR3 protein is one row after TCRdb ran MiXCR on the 5' RACE reads. The repertoire holds around 530,000 distinct CDR3 sequences, with 15% as singletons. These data were also filed under a second study, of yellow fever vaccine responses in identical twins.

The sequenced sample was CD4+ T cells sorted from blood. The receptors originated from a woman aged 18-29 years in good health.

This clonotype was counted at least ten times. This chain connects TRBV7-9 to TRBJ1-1; D ambiguous. CDR1 SEHNR and CDR2 FQNEAQ come from the germline V gene (reference sequence). The CDR3 runs to 12 residues. V lost 5 bases, J lost 5 bases, and 9 bases lay in between. The CDR3 DNA is TGTGCCAGCAGCCAAGGCGCTACTGAAGCTTTCTTT. Translating gives CASSQGATEAFF.

This clonotype was observed a few times. The V call is TRBV5-1, the J call TRBJ2-3; D could derive from TRBD1 or TRBD2 (6 bases each). Trimming took 3 bases from V and 2 from J, leaving 13 bases between them. The length of the CDR3 is 15 residues. Per germline, CDR1 SGHRS and CDR2 YFSETQ. The DNA of the CDR3 is TGCGCCAGCAGCTGGAGGGGGGAACTCACAGATACGCAGTATTTT. This gives the protein CASSWRGELTDTQYF.

V and J are TRBV24-1 and TRBJ2-1; 11 nucleotides line up with TRBD2. CDR1 and CDR2 (germline): KGHDR, SFDVKD. The J segment lost 7 bases and the V segment lost 4 bases, leaving 8 bases of the junction unmatched. This CDR3 is 16 amino acids long. CDR3 in DNA: TGTGCCACCAGTGACCCAACTAGCGGGAGTTGGAATGAGCAGTTCTTC. Protein sequence: CATSDPTSGSWNEQFF.

This clonotype was seen only a few times. This rearrangement joins TRBV25-1 to TRBJ2-1; D ambiguous. Trimming took 10 bases from V and 9 from J, leaving 10 bases between them. CDR1 is MGHDK, CDR2 SYGVNS, per germline. This CDR3 region has 10 residues. CDR3: CATRRTEQFF. The CDR3 DNA sequence: TGTGCCACCCGCCGGACTGAGCAGTTCTTC.

This clonotype has only a few counts. The CDR3 bases are TGCGCCAGCAGTAGTCAGGGAGAAGATACGCAGTATTTT. This sequence encodes CASSSQGEDTQYF. This chain uses TRBV5-1 with TRBJ2-3, with D tentatively TRBD1 or TRBD2 (5 bases each). Germline lookup yields CDR1 SGHRS and CDR2 YFSETQ. V was trimmed by 5 bases and J by 5 bases, leaving 12 bases between them. The CDR3 is 13 amino acids.

This clonotype was observed a few times. The chain has TRBV3-1 and TRBJ2-1; 14 nucleotides line up with TRBD2. The germline CDR1 and CDR2 sequences are LGHDT and YNNKEL (reference sequence). The CDR3 contains 16 residues. Germline trimming cut 3 bases from V and 6 bases from J; bases unmatched to any gene: 4. This chain's CDR3 is CASSQETSGRGNEQFF. DNA for the CDR3: TGTGCCAGCAGCCAGGAGACTAGCGGGAGGGGCAATGAGCAGTTCTTC.

This clonotype has more than one count but fewer than ten. V gene TRBV10-3 combines with J gene TRBJ2-1; possible D gene TRBD2, 6 bases. The germline V gene encodes CDR1 ENHRY and CDR2 SYGVKD. Deletions cut 2 bases from V and 8 bases from J, with 10 bases between. The CDR3 has 13 residues. The chain's CDR3 is CAISERWGDEQFF. The CDR3 nucleotides read TGTGCCATCAGTGAGCGCTGGGGGGATGAGCAGTTCTTC.

This clonotype has a handful of counts. The chain couples TRBV3-1 to TRBJ1-1; 7 bases are shared with TRBD1. This CDR3 spans 13 amino acids. Trimming took 5 bases from V and 4 from J; bases not matched to a gene: 4. Germline values: CDR1 LGHDT, CDR2 YNNKEL (reference sequence). CDR3 nucleotides: TGTGCCAGCAGCGAAGGGGGCATCACTGAAGCTTTCTTT. Translated, it gives CASSEGGITEAFF.

The sample holds a few counts of this clonotype. The genes are TRBV24-1 and TRBJ2-1, with 7 bases that match TRBD2. Trimming cost V 0 bases and J 9 bases; bases outside gene matches: 1. Germline-derived CDR1 and CDR2 are KGHDR and SFDVKD. The CDR3 is made up of 13 amino acids. The CDR3: CATSDLGRGEQFF. CDR3 DNA sequence: TGTGCCACCAGTGATTTGGGGAGGGGTGAGCAGTTCTTC.

The chain employs TRBV24-1 and TRBJ2-5; D remains unclear. V was trimmed by 4 bases and J by 3 bases, leaving 8 bases between them. The CDR3 runs 13 residues. Germline-derived CDR1 and CDR2 are KGHDR and SFDVKD. CDR3 amino acids: CATSESKKETQYF. The CDR3 coding sequence is TGTGCCACCAGTGAATCAAAGAAAGAGACCCAGTACTTC.

This clonotype was observed a few times. The J gene is TRBJ2-3, the V gene TRBV24-1; either TRBD1 or TRBD2 may fit D (5 bases each). Trimming took off 5 bases at V and 5 bases at J, with 10 bases between the two ends. Per germline, CDR1 KGHDR and CDR2 SFDVKD. This CDR3 region has 13 residues. DNA for the CDR3: TGTGCCACCAGTGTGGGACCGGTAGATACGCAGTATTTT. This gives the protein CATSVGPVDTQYF.

The chain couples TRBV27 to TRBJ2-1; 10 nucleotides line up with TRBD2. The CDR3 is made up of 16 amino acids. The ends lost 3 bases at V and 5 bases at J; junction bases unmatched: 7. The germline CDR1 and CDR2 sequences are MNHEY and SMNVEV (reference sequence). The CDR3 bases are TGTGCCAGCAGTTTCTCTAGCACTAGCGGGAACAATGAGCAGTTCTTC. Its translation: CASSFSSTSGNNEQFF.

J is TRBJ2-6 and V is TRBV6-5; a possible D gene is TRBD1 (6 bases). Germline loops: CDR1 MNHEY, CDR2 SVGAGI. CDR3 size: 18 residues. V was clipped by 4 bases and J by 0 bases, with 16 bases between them. In DNA form, the CDR3 reads TGTGCCAGCAGTTCACCCCTGGGACAAGACTCTGGGGCCAACGTCCTGACTTTC. Protein: CASSSPLGQDSGANVLTF.